The entry below gives a single T cell receptor beta chain sequence along with its context. The data belong to a study of blood T cells in healthy people across ages. This CDR3 spans 14 amino acids. V was trimmed by 6 bases and J by 5 bases, leaving 16 bases between them. The authors ran a second PCR of roughly 6 to 12 cycles using a sample-barcoded 5' primer and a J-beta primer mix. The authors tagged each cDNA molecule using a template-switch adaptor with 12 random nucleotides. TCRdb redid the calling of the 5' RACE reads with MiXCR, one entry per CDR3 protein. The sample holds roughly 1,500,000 distinct CDR3 sequences; roughly 45% are singletons and the top ten take less than 8%.

The chain uses TRBV12-3 or TRBV12-4 and TRBJ1-1; no clear D gene. Sequencing input: blood. The TCR comes from a woman aged 18-29 years in good health. This CDR3 is CASRDPGRGTEAFF. The DNA for the CDR3 is TGTGCCAGCAGGGACCCCGGACGAGGGACTGAAGCTTTCTTT.